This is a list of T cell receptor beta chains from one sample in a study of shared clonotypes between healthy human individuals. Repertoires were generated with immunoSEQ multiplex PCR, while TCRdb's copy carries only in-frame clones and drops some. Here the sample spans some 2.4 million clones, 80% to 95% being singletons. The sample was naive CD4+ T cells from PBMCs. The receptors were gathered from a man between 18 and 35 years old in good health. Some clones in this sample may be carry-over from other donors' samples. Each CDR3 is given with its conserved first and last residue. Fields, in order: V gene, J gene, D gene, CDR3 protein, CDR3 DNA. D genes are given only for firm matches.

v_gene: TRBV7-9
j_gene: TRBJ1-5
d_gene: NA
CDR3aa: CASSLASANQPQHF
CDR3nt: TGTGCCAGCAGCTTGGCCAGTGCCAATCAGCCCCAGCATTTT

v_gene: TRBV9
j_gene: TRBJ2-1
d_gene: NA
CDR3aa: CASSVGQGSYNEQFF
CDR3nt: TGTGCCAGCAGCGTAGGGCAGGGTTCCTACAATGAGCAGTTCTTC

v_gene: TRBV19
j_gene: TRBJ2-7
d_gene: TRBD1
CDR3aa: CASSRGTGSSYEQYF
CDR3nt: TGTGCCAGTAGTAGGGGGACAGGGAGCTCCTACGAGCAGTACTTC

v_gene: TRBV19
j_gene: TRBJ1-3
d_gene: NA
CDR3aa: CASGLDTNSGNTIYF
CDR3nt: TGTGCCAGTGGGCTGGACACCAACTCTGGAAACACCATATATTTT

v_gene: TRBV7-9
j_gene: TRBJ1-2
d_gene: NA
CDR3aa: CASSPGGGRQNYGYTF
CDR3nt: TGTGCCAGCAGCCCCGGGGGGGGACGGCAGAACTATGGCTACACCTTC

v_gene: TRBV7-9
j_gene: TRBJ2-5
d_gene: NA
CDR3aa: CAIRIARETQYF
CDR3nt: TGTGCCATCCGGATAGCGAGGGAGACCCAGTACTTC

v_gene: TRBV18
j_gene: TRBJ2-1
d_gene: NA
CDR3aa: CASSESDLTYNEQFF
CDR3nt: TGTGCCAGCTCAGAATCGGACCTAACCTACAATGAGCAGTTCTTC

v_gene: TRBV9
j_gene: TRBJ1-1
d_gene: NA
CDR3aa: CASSVGLGGNTEAFF
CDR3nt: TGTGCCAGCAGCGTAGGTCTGGGGGGGAACACTGAAGCTTTCTTT

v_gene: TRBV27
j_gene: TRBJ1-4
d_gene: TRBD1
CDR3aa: CARASRDRIEGANEKLFF
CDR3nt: TGTGCCAGAGCGTCCCGGGACAGGATTGAGGGGGCTAATGAAAAACTGTTTTTT

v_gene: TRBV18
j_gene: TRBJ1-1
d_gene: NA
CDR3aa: CASSQLQGRNAEAFF
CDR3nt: TGTGCCAGCTCACAACTACAGGGCAGGAACGCTGAAGCTTTCTTT

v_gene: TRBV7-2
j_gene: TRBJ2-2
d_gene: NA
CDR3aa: CASSLEGSTGELFF
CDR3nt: TGTGCCAGCAGCTTAGAAGGGTCCACCGGGGAGCTGTTTTTT

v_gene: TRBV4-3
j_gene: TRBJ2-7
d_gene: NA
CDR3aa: CASSQDQGRGDEQYF
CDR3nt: TGCGCCAGCAGCCAAGACCAGGGGCGAGGGGACGAGCAGTACTTC

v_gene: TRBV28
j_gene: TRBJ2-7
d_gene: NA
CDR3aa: CASRDYRAYEQYF
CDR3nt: TGTGCCAGCAGAGACTACCGGGCCTACGAGCAGTACTTC

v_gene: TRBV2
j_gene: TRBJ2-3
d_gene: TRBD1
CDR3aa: CASSLDREITDTQYF
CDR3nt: TGTGCCAGCAGCTTGGACAGGGAGATCACAGATACGCAGTATTTT